This T cell receptor beta chain appears in the sequencing data of a study of blood T cells in healthy people across ages. Germline V gene sequence: CDR1 MDHEN, CDR2 SYDVKM. This CDR3 has 14 amino acids. The V end lost 6 bases, the J end lost 0 bases, and 11 bases lay between the germline ends. This clonotype has only a few counts. It was with a sample-barcoded 5' primer and a J-beta primer mix that a second PCR of roughly 6 to 12 cycles was run. One entry per CDR3 protein, called by TCRdb with MiXCR from the 5' RACE reads. This table has roughly 1,000,000 distinct CDR3 sequences, about 25% appearing once. In addition, the sample was reused for a study of T cells of mothers and their children.

The chain is built from TRBV28 and TRBJ1-2; tentative D call: TRBD1 (5 bases). The clonotype was recovered from a girl aged 2-10 years in good health. What was sequenced was blood. CDR3 nucleotide sequence: TGTGCCAGCAGGGAGCAGGGTTCTAACTATGGCTACACCTTC. Residues: CASREQGSNYGYTF.